This T cell receptor (beta chain) was obtained from a study of cytomegalovirus exposure and HLA in healthy donors (dated by TCRdb to the late 2010s). General notes on the study: In an earlier analysis of under 750 of the donors, 276 Gb of sequence data and just under 120 million unique TCR beta sequences from 180 million or so T cells were reported. A later genetic analysis took genome-wide SNP genotypes for about 55% of the 666 donors and used that subset as a discovery cohort. Because of strong linkage in the cohort, four or five DR-DQ haplotypes were treated as single units for association and clustering. High-throughput TCR immunosequencing, statistical association of individual TCRs with disease status, and machine learning were combined to predict cytomegalovirus infection status. In a later analysis, previously published TCR beta repertoires from roughly 710 donors were re-analyzed and high-resolution HLA genotyping was added so that TCR occurrence patterns could be studied. Donor age, sex, ethnicity and CMV serostatus were compiled alongside the repertoire data. Every repertoire in the discovery cohort had been generated on one and the same sequencing platform. Roughly 320 gigabases of sequencing data and around 85 million unique TCR sequences made up an early release that covered under 750 HLA-typed donors. In the later analysis, no new phenotypic data were used to find candidate immune exposures; instead, reliance was placed on TCR beta sequences and their occurrence across donors. In an earlier analysis of a few hundred of the donors, high-throughput TCR beta sequencing was used to judge whether each TCR beta V gene segment behaved as functional or pseudogenic. The number of donors typed differed by locus, with about 629-640 for A, B, C, DRB1 and DQB1, around 500 for DQA1, 600 to 610 for DPA1, and some 440 for DPB1. The aim of the study was to test whether cataloging public T cell receptors could identify signatures of past pathogen exposure. The T cell repertoires of under 750 subjects were profiled by immunosequencing and related to cytomegalovirus serostatus. Across approximately 420 genotyped donors of the cohort, an average of about 240,000 unique TCR beta nucleotide sequences per donor were sequenced, and roughly a sixth of those sequences were non-productive. The genetic ancestry cluster associated with self-reported Caucasian donors included 70% to 85% of the approximately 400 genotyped donors. A separate validation cohort of over a hundred different subjects was used in addition to the 666-subject first cohort. HLA typing included class I and class II loci at four-digit resolution.

General conclusions and limits of the study: The 87-base-pair reads could not distinguish some IMGT-functional V segments, including TRBV6-2 and TRBV6-3, so those segments were excluded. A later analysis associated 15,000 to 20,000 TCR beta sequences with specific HLA alleles at a false discovery rate of 0.05. Roughly uniform sequencing depth across donors was assumed in presence/absence analyses, although this assumption may not hold. Broadly in line with IMGT annotations, most TCR beta V segments showed up in productive rearrangements about 87% or about 30% of the time in an earlier analysis of around 550 of the donors. The authors suggested that the approach could potentially be extended to other disease states and immunological phenotypes. A cluster of highly shared sequence variants was judged likely to represent a technical artifact of the sequencing pipeline. Three of the identified cytomegalovirus-associated TCR beta chains were confirmed in vitro to be specific for cytomegalovirus antigens. The classifier was reported to diagnose cytomegalovirus status with high specificity and sensitivity in both the original cohort and the validation cohort. For the cohort, immune exposure information was limited to CMV serostatus. Correlated functional status among segregating V segments might be attributable to linkage disequilibrium, but an unknown experimental factor could not be ruled out. HLA typing was unavailable for some donors at each locus, so association tests used only the typed subset. In a later genetic analysis, fewer N-insertions in productive TCRs were reported among donors in an Asian-associated ancestry cluster than the approximately 670-donor mean. According to a later analysis, most CMV-associated TCR beta chains appeared to be HLA-restricted, and the HLA associations seemed to be driven largely by CMV exposure. The study gave a list of some 150 TCR beta chains associated with cytomegalovirus. The cohort was sequenced for TCR beta chains only, and without alpha or paired-chain data the features that could be detected were limited. According to a later analysis, TCR association rates differed among HLA loci, with DRB1 alleles showing the most associated TCRs and HLA-C alleles showing the fewest. A later analysis reported that several top co-occurrence clusters appeared linked to parvovirus B19, influenza, CMV and Epstein-Barr virus. A further reported finding was that TCR beta sequences accurately predicted the HLA-A and HLA-B alleles for most subjects in the first cohort. A later analysis found that HLA-associated TCR beta chains were more clonally expanded and had lower generation probabilities than equally common non-associated chains. Most TCR sequences were observed very rarely across donors, whereas some public TCRs were present in many individuals. Some 15 rarely observed V segments, including chromosome 9 orphons, were excluded from the earlier analysis of about 600 of the donors because counts were too low. In a later genetic analysis, a missense DCLRE1C variant was associated with V-gene and J-gene trimming of TCR beta chains, and the association was replicated in an independent cohort. When HLA alleles, especially DR and DQ, strongly co-occurred, TCR associations were difficult to assign to individual alleles.

About this clone: Its antigen remains undetermined. No much larger clone exists at a distance of one base, and base qualities are not known.

Libraries were built with the immunoSEQ multiplex PCR assay. For the multiplex PCR, a mixture combining 60 forward primers for TCR Vbeta segments and 13 reverse primers for TCR Jbeta segments was used. A multiplex PCR assay on genomic DNA amplified the CDR3 region of rearranged TCR beta genes. The Illumina HiSeq System was used to sequence the amplified TCR beta libraries as 87-base-pair reads. Concerning the study's data processing: Across the 700 or so repertoires, a later analysis counted 80 million or so unique TCR beta chains, roughly 11 million of which were shared by at least two donors. A nearest-neighbor algorithm error-corrected the raw reads and collapsed the reads into unique sequences, merging closely related sequences to remove PCR and sequencing errors. V, D and J gene segments were assigned by aligning CDR3 sequences to IMGT reference sequences. For a sequence to be retained, at least a six-nucleotide match to both a V gene segment and a J gene segment was required. Rearrangements were classified as productive when the CDR3 lacked stop codons and remained in frame with V and J, and all other rearrangements were classified as non-productive. CDR3 was defined according to IMGT convention as the region running from the second conserved V-encoded cysteine to the conserved J-encoded phenylalanine. Sequences without an unambiguous match to a single V gene segment were excluded from the earlier analysis of about 600 of the donors. An earlier analysis of 500 to 700 of the donors classified V segments as functional when productive rearrangements were above 56.7% and as segregating when the standard deviation between donors was above 5%. A statistical classification framework was built to diagnose cytomegalovirus status from the catalog of TCR beta chain sequences. In a later analysis, TCR nucleotide sequences were compared against IMGT/GENE-DB human TR gene sequences so that V and J genes could be assigned. A later analysis assigned CDR3 sequences and most-parsimonious VDJ recombination scenarios with the TCRdist pipeline. In a later analysis, each TCR beta chain was defined by its CDR3 amino acid sequence together with its V-gene family, and reads lacking a unique V-gene family were excluded. In a later analysis, a few hundred highly shared, low-generation-probability nucleotide sequences were removed to address suspected cross-contamination and a sequencing artifact. In a later analysis, a clonal expansion index was calculated for each public chain from normalized within-repertoire ranks of inferred template counts. Generation probabilities in a later analysis came from a VDJ recombination model fitted to out-of-frame rearrangements, and those results were checked against IGoR. A later analysis scored TCR-TCR, TCR-HLA and TCR-CMV co-occurrence with hypergeometric tests, applying a repertoire-size bias correction to TCR pairs. A later analysis estimated false discovery rates by permuting HLA or CMV assignments 20 times. In a later analysis, co-occurring TCRs were grouped with DBSCAN, and TCRdist sequence similarity was added when clustering was performed within HLA-allele-positive subsets. Co-occurrence clustering excluded repertoires with fewer than 30,000 or more than 120,000 public chains, plus five with anomalous nucleotide sharing. TCRdb re-hosts the immuneACCESS table, in-frame sequences only. Its copies lack some clones; in the studies checked, an unresolved V gene accounts for under half of them, and the cause for the rest is not known. The V and J calls and the clone size are those of that table, but D and trimming were determined from the DNA. This sample lists about 120,000 clones; 60% to 85% were detected once. Clones ranked in the top ten supply approximately 2.5% of the sample.

From a lookup of the germline V gene, CDR1 and CDR2 are LGHNA and YSLEER. The trim is 4 bases for V and 2 bases for J, with a gap of 12 bases between the germline ends. The CDR3, cysteine through phenylalanine, is 14 amino acids long. The DNA shown is the 42-base CDR3, in frame from base 1. The cohort comprised around 700 healthy bone marrow donors. At the time of sampling, all cohort members were nominally healthy, though unrecorded immune exposures were likely present. The donor was CMV seropositive and belonged to the group of about 290 seropositive cohort members. Every donor gave a peripheral blood sample, and the peripheral blood mononuclear cells from that sample were used for TCR beta sequencing. The Qiagen DNeasy Blood Extraction Kit was used to extract genomic DNA from the blood cell samples.

This clonotype originated in a woman aged 40 to 50 in good health and CMV-seropositive. Sequenced material: PBMCs. Recombination joined TRBV4-3 with TRBJ2-7; a tentative D call is TRBD1 (6 bases match). Read as DNA, the sequence is TGCGCCAGCAGCCCAGGGGCAGGGGCCTACGAGCAGTACTTC. Its amino acids are CASSPGAGAYEQYF.